The next 21 T cell receptor beta chains were all read from a single sample in a study of monozygotic twins with cystic fibrosis (dated by TCRdb to about 2021). Libraries were constructed by the immunoSEQ multiplex PCR assay. TCRdb holds this immuneACCESS table with in-frame rearrangements only. Some clones are missing; in checked studies, unresolved V genes explain under half, and the rest has no known cause. A total of 30,000 or so clones appear in this sample, more than 60% of them only once. The ten top clones hold around 0.8% of the sample. Sequencing was carried out using blood. The receptors derive from a girl aged 10 to 17 with cystic fibrosis.

This clone showed up just a few times. The V and J genes are TRBV2 and TRBJ1-2; perhaps TRBD1 as D (5 bases). The V and J ends lost 6 bases and 5 bases respectively, with 13 bases between them. This CDR3 has 13 amino acids. CDR1 is SNHLY and CDR2 is FYNNEI in the germline V gene. The CDR3: CASRGTDSYGYTF. CDR3 nucleotides: TGTGCCAGCAGGGGGACGGATTCTTATGGCTACACCTTC.

This chain connects TRBV5-6 to TRBJ1-1; D is unresolved. CDR1 is SGHDT and CDR2 is YYEEEE in the germline V gene. The CDR3 totals 14 residues. Trimming left V 1 base short and J 1 base short, with 8 bases between. CDR3 sequence: CASSLSVKNTEAFF. The CDR3, as DNA: TGTGCCAGCAGCTTGTCTGTTAAGAACACTGAAGCTTTCTTT.

The rearrangement uses TRBV4-3 and TRBJ2-3; TRBD2 matches at 10 bases. V dropped 4 bases and J dropped 3; count of bases not matched to a gene: 7. The CDR3 runs to 16 residues. Germline V lookup: CDR1 LGHNA, CDR2 YSLEER. The CDR3 loop reads CASSREPGLATDTQYF. For the CDR3, the DNA is TGCGCCAGCAGCCGGGAACCGGGACTAGCGACAGATACGCAGTATTTT.

V gene TRBV7-9 combines with J gene TRBJ2-7; possible D gene TRBD2, 6 bases. The CDR3 is 14 residues long. Trimming pared 5 bases from V and 5 bases from J, leaving 16 bases between. Germline V gives CDR1 SEHNR, CDR2 FQNEAQ (reference sequence). CDR3 sequence reads: CASSLRDLGHEQYF. In DNA form, the CDR3 reads TGTGCCAGCAGCCTACGGGACTTAGGTCACGAGCAGTACTTC. Looking up the rest from reference TRBV7-9 and TRBJ2-7 gives the full variable domain: DTGVSQNPRHKITKRGQNVTFRCDPISEHNRLYWYRQTLGQGPEFLTYFQNEAQLEKSRLLSDRFSAERPKGSFSTLEIQRTEQGDSAMYLCASSLRDLGHEQYFGPGTRLTVT.

The chain combines TRBV2 with TRBJ2-3; 10 bases are shared with TRBD1. Per germline, CDR1 SNHLY and CDR2 FYNNEI. CDR3 size: 14 residues. Unmatched junction bases numbered 7, after V lost 7 bases and J lost 6 bases. The DNA for the CDR3 is TGTGCCAGCACCGGGACAGGGGTGGTGGATACGCAGTATTTT. The encoded protein is CASTGTGVVDTQYF. Full variable domain (rest looked up from reference TRBV2 and TRBJ2-3): EPEVTQTPSHQVTQMGQEVILRCVPISNHLYFYWYRQILGQKVEFLVSFYNNEISEKSEIFDDQFSVERPDGSNFTLKIRSTKLEDSAMYFCASTGTGVVDTQYFGPGTRLTVL.

The chain recombines TRBV5-1 with TRBJ2-1; 9 nucleotides match TRBD2. The CDR3 has 17 residues. CDR1 is SGHRS, CDR2 YFSETQ, per germline. V was clipped by 3 bases and J by 3 bases; unmatched bases: 10. Here the CDR3 DNA reads TGCGCCAGCAGCTGGGGCGCGGGAGGGCCGGTCTACAATGAGCAGTTCTTC. Translating it yields CASSWGAGGPVYNEQFF.

CDR3 loop: CASSPTPRRGEKLFF. As DNA, the CDR3 is TGTGCCAGCTCACCTACTCCCCGACGAGGAGAAAAACTGTTTTTT. J is TRBJ1-4 and V is TRBV18; D gene ambiguous. Germline V gene lookup returns CDR1 KGHSH and CDR2 LQKENI. V was cut by 3 bases and J by 8 bases, with 16 bases left in between. The CDR3 is 15 residues long.

The chain combines TRBV7-9 with TRBJ2-5; D ambiguous. This CDR3 is 15 amino acids long. Trimming cost V 3 bases and J 2 bases, with 13 bases left between them. The V gene's germline CDR1 is SEHNR and CDR2 FQNEAQ (reference sequence). The CDR3: CASSFGQHGQETQYF. The CDR3, as DNA: TGTGCCAGCAGCTTCGGGCAGCACGGTCAAGAGACCCAGTACTTC.

The chain links TRBV2 to TRBJ2-1; 10 nucleotides align to TRBD2. Per the germline V gene, CDR1 is SNHLY and CDR2 is FYNNEI. Trimming cost V 5 bases and J 2 bases; bases outside gene matches: 6. The length of the CDR3 is 16 residues. CDR3 coding DNA: TGTGCCAGCAGTCTAGGACTAGCGGTTGCCTACAATGAGCAGTTCTTC. It is translated as CASSLGLAVAYNEQFF.

The chain is built from TRBV7-8 and TRBJ1-1; D might be TRBD1 (6 bases). Per the germline V gene, CDR1 is SGHVS and CDR2 is FQNEAQ. The CDR3 totals 13 residues. V was clipped by 7 bases and J by 3 bases, with 12 bases between them. CDR3 in amino acids: CASTKSGDTEAFF. In DNA form, the CDR3 reads TGTGCCAGCACCAAGTCAGGGGACACTGAAGCTTTCTTT.

This clone has a handful of counts. The V gene is TRBV7-9, the J gene TRBJ2-2; 7 bases are shared with TRBD1. Germline assignment: CDR1 SEHNR and CDR2 FQNEAQ (reference sequence). The CDR3 loop spans 15 amino acids. V was pared by 6 bases and J by 7 bases, with 11 bases of the junction left unmatched. DNA for the CDR3: TGTGCCAGCAGGACAGGGTTTAATCATGGCGGGGAGCTGTTTTTT. Translated: CASRTGFNHGGELFF.

This clone showed up just a few times. The chain links TRBV30 to TRBJ1-2; D unclear. Per germline, CDR1 GTSNPN and CDR2 SVGIG (reference sequence). V shed 0 bases and J shed 8 bases, with 10 bases lying between them. The CDR3 spans 12 residues. CDR3 sequence reads: CAWSVGSSGYTF. The CDR3 DNA reads as TGTGCCTGGAGTGTGGGGAGTTCAGGCTACACCTTC.

This clone occurred a few times. This chain connects TRBV5-1 to TRBJ2-1; 7 bases are a match to TRBD1. The length of the CDR3 is 12 residues. The germline V gene encodes CDR1 SGHRS and CDR2 YFSETQ. The ends lost 5 bases at V and 5 bases at J; junction bases unmatched: 1. CDR3 protein: CASRTGNNEQFF. CDR3 DNA sequence: TGCGCCAGCAGGACAGGGAACAATGAGCAGTTCTTC.

CDR3 bases: TGTGCCAGCAGCTTAGCGGTTCCGGGACAAAGTTCTGGAAACACCATATATTTT. This gives the protein CASSLAVPGQSSGNTIYF. The chain is built from TRBV11-2 and TRBJ1-3, with D perhaps TRBD1 (6 bases). Trimming removed 1 base from V and 1 base from J, with 17 bases in between. CDR3 size: 18 residues. Germline CDR1 and CDR2: SGHAT and FQNNGV.

The CDR3 DNA reads TGTGCCAGCAGTGGGCCGGGACAGGGGAAGTACGAGCAGTACTTC. It yields the protein CASSGPGQGKYEQYF. The gene calls are TRBV6-1 and TRBJ2-7, with 10 positions matching TRBD1. Germline V lookup: CDR1 MNHNS, CDR2 SASEGT. This CDR3 comprises 15 residues. J lost 4 bases, V lost 4 bases, and 7 bases had no gene match.

CDR3 amino acids: CASSAQGILIGNTIYF. CDR3 bases: TGTGCCAGCAGTGCCCAGGGTATACTCATAGGAAACACCATATATTTT. The rearrangement uses TRBV25-1 and TRBJ1-3; tentative D call: TRBD1 (5 bases). Between the trimmed V and J ends, which lost 4 bases and 4 bases, there was a span of 17 bases. Germline-derived CDR1 and CDR2 are MGHDK and SYGVNS. The CDR3 runs 16 residues.

The chain uses TRBV14 and TRBJ2-3; TRBD2 agrees at 7 bases. Trimming at V came to 4 bases and at J to 5 bases, leaving 0 bases not matched to a gene. Germline-derived CDR1 and CDR2 are SGHDN and FVKESK. The CDR3 has 12 amino acids. In nucleotides, the CDR3 is TGTGCCAGCAGCCGGGGGGGAGATACGCAGTATTTT. This sequence encodes CASSRGGDTQYF.

The chain employs TRBV4-3 and TRBJ2-1; D may be TRBD1 or TRBD2 (5 bases each). Germline CDR1 is LGHNA and CDR2 is YSLEER. CDR3 length: 15 amino acids. The V and J ends lost 0 bases and 12 bases respectively, with 18 bases between them. CDR3 protein: CASSQEGTRRSGQFF. CDR3 DNA sequence: TGCGCCAGCAGCCAAGAAGGGACCCGTAGGTCGGGGCAGTTCTTC.

This clone was seen only once. The rearrangement joins TRBV10-3 to TRBJ2-1, with TRBD1 as a possible D gene (6 bases). V was clipped by 3 bases and J by 0 bases, with 12 bases between them. Looked up from germline, CDR1 is ENHRY and CDR2 is SYGVKD. CDR3 length: 16 residues. CDR3 loop: CAISESPDSSYNEQFF. CDR3 DNA sequence: TGTGCCATCAGTGAAAGCCCGGACAGCTCCTACAATGAGCAGTTCTTC.

This chain joins TRBV25-1 and TRBJ2-5; TRBD2 aligns across 12 bases. V dropped 3 bases and J dropped 2; count of bases not matched to a gene: 10. Germline CDR1 is MGHDK and CDR2 is SYGVNS. This CDR3 region has 18 residues. The CDR3 sequence: CASSDRTSGKLTQETQYF. The CDR3 bases are TGTGCCAGCAGTGACCGGACTAGCGGGAAGCTAACACAAGAGACCCAGTACTTC. Based on the CDR3 plus reference TRBV25-1 and TRBJ2-5, the full variable domain is EADIYQTPRYLVIGTGKKITLECSQTMGHDKMYWYQQDPGMELHLIHYSYGVNSTEKGDLSSESTVSRIRTEHFPLTLESARPSHTSQYLCASSDRTSGKLTQETQYFGPGTRLLVL.

The chain joins TRBV29-1 to TRBJ2-1; TRBD2 matches at 7 bases. Germline loops: CDR1 SQVTM, CDR2 ANQGSEA. V gave up 6 bases and J gave up 3 bases; unmatched junction bases: 11. The CDR3 contains 15 residues. DNA of the CDR3: TGCAGCGTCGCCAGGCGACTAGCCCACTACAATGAGCAGTTCTTC. This translates into CSVARRLAHYNEQFF.